The present TCR beta chain was sequenced within a study of molecular identifiers for immune sequencing clone quantification. Methods described previously, with TCR primers listed, were used for bulk TCR libraries. TCRdb recomputed calls from the PCR reads with MiXCR, one row per CDR3 protein. Here the sample spans about 68,000 distinct CDR3 sequences, 15% to 20% being singletons. V trimming: 5 bases; J trimming: 9 bases; junction bases outside the gene matches: 7. The CDR3 is made up of 13 amino acids. Per the germline V gene, CDR1 is PRHDT and CDR2 is FYEKMQ (reference sequence). A word on this clonotype: A much larger clone is a single base away; this may be a read error.

Sequencing used naive CD8+ T cells from blood, with Jurkat cell RNA spiked in. Sample subset: FACS-sorted CD8+CD4-CCR7+CD45RA+ naive T cells. This receptor was taken from a human donor in good health. Some libraries in this study had Jurkat cell RNA spiked in. The chain links TRBV13 to TRBJ2-1, with 7 positions matching TRBD1. The CDR3, as DNA: TGTGCCAGCAGCCCCCGACAGGGCACTGAGCAGTTCTTC. Amino acids: CASSPRQGTEQFF.